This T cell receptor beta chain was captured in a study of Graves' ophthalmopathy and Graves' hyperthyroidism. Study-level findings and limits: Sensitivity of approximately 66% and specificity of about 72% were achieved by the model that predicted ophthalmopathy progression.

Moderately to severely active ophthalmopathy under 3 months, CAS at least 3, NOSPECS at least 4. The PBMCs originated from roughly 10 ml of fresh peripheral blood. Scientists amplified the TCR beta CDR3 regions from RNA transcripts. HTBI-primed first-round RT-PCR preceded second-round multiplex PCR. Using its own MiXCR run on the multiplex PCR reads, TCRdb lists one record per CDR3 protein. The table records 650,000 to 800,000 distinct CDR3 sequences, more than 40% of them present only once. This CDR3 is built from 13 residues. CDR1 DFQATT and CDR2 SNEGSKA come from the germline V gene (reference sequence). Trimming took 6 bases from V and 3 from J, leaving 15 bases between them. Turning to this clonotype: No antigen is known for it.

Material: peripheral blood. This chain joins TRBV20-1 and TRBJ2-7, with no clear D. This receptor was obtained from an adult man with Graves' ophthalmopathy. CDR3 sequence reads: CSATGPNFYEQYF. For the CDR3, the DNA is TGCAGTGCCACGGGCCCCAATTTCTACGAGCAGTACTTC.